A single sample gave rise to the 28 T cell receptor beta chains below, sequenced in a study of T cells in Graves' hyperthyroidism and ophthalmopathy. The source material, RNA transcripts, was used to amplify TCR beta CDR3 regions. TCR CDR3 regions were first amplified by RT-PCR with HTBI primers. A single record per CDR3 protein comes from TCRdb applying MiXCR to the multiplex PCR reads. The data show 200,000 to 250,000 distinct CDR3 sequences, over 15% seen once. The source material was blood. The receptors shown here come from a man in his fifties or sixties with Graves' hyperthyroidism.

This clonotype came up many times. The chain links TRBV11-2 to TRBJ2-3; possibly TRBD2 for D (5 bases). V lost 6 bases to trimming and J lost 8 bases, with 12 bases between them. Per the germline V gene, CDR1 is SGHAT and CDR2 is FQNNGV. The CDR3 runs 12 residues. The CDR3 is CASRLLGGTQYF. The DNA of the CDR3 is TGTGCCAGCAGACTGCTAGGAGGTACGCAGTATTTT.

The chain combines TRBV28 with TRBJ2-6; D may correspond to TRBD1 or TRBD2 (5 bases each). This CDR3 is built from 20 residues. Germline CDR1 MDHEN, CDR2 SYDVKM. V was cut by 2 bases and J by 2 bases, with 22 bases left in between. Written as DNA, the CDR3 is TGTGCCAGCAGTTTACCCAAAACCGGGACCGCTTGGGCTGGGGCCAACGTCCTGACTTTC. Translated, it gives CASSLPKTGTAWAGANVLTF.

This clonotype came up many times. V is TRBV9 and J is TRBJ1-2; 9 bases agree with TRBD1. CDR1 and CDR2 (germline): SGDLS, YYNGEE. This CDR3 has 15 residues. Germline trimming cut 2 bases from V and 4 bases from J; bases unmatched to any gene: 6. The CDR3 DNA sequence: TGTGCCAGCAGCGTGTCCGGGACAGGGACCTATGGCTACACCTTC. It yields the protein CASSVSGTGTYGYTF.

This clonotype occurred a few times. The V and J genes are TRBV2 and TRBJ2-7; the match to TRBD1 covers 9 bases. Germline CDR1 SNHLY, CDR2 FYNNEI. Unmatched junction bases numbered 9, after V lost 5 bases and J lost 4 bases. This CDR3 spans 15 amino acids. The CDR3 loop is CASSKPGQGVYEQYF. CDR3 DNA sequence: TGTGCCAGCAGTAAGCCGGGACAGGGTGTTTACGAGCAGTACTTC.

This clonotype appeared many times. This rearrangement joins TRBV10-3 to TRBJ1-5; 8 bases are a match to TRBD1. The trim removed 2 bases at V and 7 bases at J, leaving 4 bases unmatched. The CDR3 covers 14 residues. Germline CDR1 reads ENHRY; CDR2 reads SYGVKD. This CDR3 reads CAISERTGNQPQHF. CDR3 in DNA: TGTGCCATCAGTGAGAGGACAGGGAACCAGCCCCAGCATTTT.

This clonotype has only a few counts. The J gene is TRBJ2-7, the V gene TRBV3-1; 7 bases match TRBD2. Germline V gene data show CDR1 as LGHDT and CDR2 as YNNKEL (reference sequence). Unmatched junction bases numbered 11, after V lost 5 bases and J lost 4 bases. The CDR3 consists of 15 residues. DNA of the CDR3: TGTGCCAGCAGCATAAATATGGCGGGAGAATACGAGCAGTACTTC. As protein: CASSINMAGEYEQYF.

The rearrangement links TRBV19 to TRBJ2-1, with 8 bases identical to TRBD2. V trimming: 1 base; J trimming: 11 bases; junction bases outside the gene matches: 13. The CDR3 covers 16 residues. Per the germline V gene, CDR1 is LNHDA and CDR2 is SQIVND (reference sequence). CDR3 loop: CASSIGGGTSRDKQFF. CDR3 bases: TGTGCCAGTAGTATAGGAGGCGGGACTAGTCGGGATAAGCAGTTCTTC.

This chain links TRBV29-1 with TRBJ2-3; 7 positions match TRBD2. The germline V gene has CDR1 SQVTM and CDR2 ANQGSEA. This CDR3 is built from 13 residues. The J segment lost 0 bases and the V segment lost 7 bases, leaving 4 bases of the junction unmatched. DNA of the CDR3: TGCAGCGGCTTGGGAGGGAGCACAGATACGCAGTATTTT. It translates to CSGLGGSTDTQYF.

This clonotype was detected ten times or more. This rearrangement joins TRBV28 to TRBJ1-2; D is undetermined. The CDR3 covers 13 residues. Germline loops: CDR1 MDHEN, CDR2 SYDVKM. V was clipped by 1 base and J by 5 bases, with 8 bases between them. CDR3 residues: CASSLSGSYGYTF. The CDR3 DNA reads as TGTGCCAGCAGTTTATCCGGGTCTTATGGCTACACCTTC.

This clonotype was counted ten times or more. V and J are TRBV20-1 and TRBJ2-5, with 12 bases that match TRBD2. Germline V gene data show CDR1 as DFQATT and CDR2 as SNEGSKA (reference sequence). The CDR3 totals 14 residues. Trimming removed 1 base from V and 6 bases from J; junction bases left unmatched: 3. In nucleotides, the CDR3 is TGCAGTGCTAGAGGACTAGCGGGAGCACAGACCCAGTACTTC. Amino acid sequence: CSARGLAGAQTQYF.

The sample holds one count of this clonotype. This chain connects TRBV7-6 to TRBJ1-1; no firm D call. Germline CDR1 and CDR2: SGHVS and FNYEAQ. This CDR3 region has 14 residues. V lost 5 bases, J lost 1 base, and 11 bases lay in between. CDR3 region: CASSKAQKNTEAFF. CDR3 sequence (DNA): TGTGCCAGCAGCAAAGCACAGAAGAACACTGAAGCTTTCTTT.

This clonotype was detected only a few times. The V and J genes are TRBV11-2 and TRBJ2-6; TRBD1 agrees at 8 bases. Germline assignment: CDR1 SGHAT and CDR2 FQNNGV. This CDR3 contains 16 residues. With V trimmed by 5 bases and J by 6 bases, 9 bases remained unmatched. CDR3 region: CASSPRQTGEANVLTF. The CDR3 region has the DNA TGTGCCAGCAGCCCCCGTCAGACAGGGGAGGCCAACGTCCTGACTTTC.

The chain employs TRBV28 and TRBJ2-1; 7 bases align to TRBD2. Trimming cost V 7 bases and J 2 bases; bases outside gene matches: 11. Looked up from germline, CDR1 is MDHEN and CDR2 is SYDVKM. The CDR3 contains 16 residues. CDR3 nucleotide sequence: TGTGCCAGCACTCCTGGGGGGGGATTGACCTACAATGAGCAGTTCTTC. Translating gives CASTPGGGLTYNEQFF.

This clonotype was seen a handful of times. This chain links TRBV29-1 with TRBJ1-5, with TRBD1 as a possible D gene (5 bases). Germline V gene data show CDR1 as SQVTM and CDR2 as ANQGSEA. The V end lost 4 bases, the J end lost 4 bases, and 8 bases lay between the germline ends. CDR3 length: 12 residues. CDR3 nucleotide sequence: TGCAGCGTTGGACAGCCAAATCAGCCCCAGCATTTT. This gives the protein CSVGQPNQPQHF.

This clonotype appeared many times. This sequence joins TRBV6-8 and TRBJ2-4; TRBD1 might be the D (7 bases). This CDR3 spans 23 amino acids. Germline assignment: CDR1 MNHGY and CDR2 SAAAGT. V gave up 6 bases and J gave up 5 bases, with 41 bases separating them. This CDR3 reads CASRHRRDSKPSPGPEGENIQYF. CDR3 nucleotide sequence: TGTGCCAGCAGACACCGCCGGGACAGCAAACCGAGCCCGGGACCGGAGGGGGAAAACATTCAGTACTTC.

This clonotype was detected ten times or more. The V and J genes are TRBV7-9 and TRBJ2-3, with D perhaps TRBD2 (6 bases). The CDR3 runs to 16 residues. The germline gives CDR1 SEHNR, CDR2 FQNEAQ (reference sequence). Trimming cost V 5 bases and J 2 bases, with 17 bases left between them. The CDR3 sequence is CASSPGSGRYTDTQYF. In nucleotides, the CDR3 is TGTGCCAGCAGCCCAGGCAGCGGGCGGTACACAGATACGCAGTATTTT.

The CDR3 nucleotides read TGTGCCAGCAGGCTAGCGGGAAGGTCCTACAATGAGCAGTTCTTC. Protein: CASRLAGRSYNEQFF. This rearrangement joins TRBV12-3 or TRBV12-4 to TRBJ2-1; 9 bases map to TRBD2. J gave up 1 base and V 6 bases, and 4 bases lay outside the gene matches. The CDR3 runs 15 residues.

The rearrangement links TRBV7-2 to TRBJ2-1; 8 nucleotides match TRBD2. This CDR3 comprises 14 residues. Per the germline V gene, CDR1 is SGHTA and CDR2 is FQGNSA. Trimming at V came to 5 bases and at J to 12 bases, leaving 12 bases not matched to a gene. The CDR3 protein is CASSGGLVNRTQFF. DNA of the CDR3: TGTGCCAGCAGCGGGGGACTAGTTAATAGGACGCAGTTCTTC.

The sample holds one count of this clonotype. A much larger clone sits a single nucleotide away, making a read error possible. The V and J genes are TRBV3-1 and TRBJ2-5; tentative D call: TRBD1 (6 bases). The length of the CDR3 is 15 residues. The V gene's germline CDR1 is LGHDT and CDR2 YNNKEL (reference sequence). V dropped 4 bases and J dropped 2 bases, with 14 bases sitting between them. The CDR3 DNA is TGTGCCAGCAGCCGAGGATGGGACAATCAAGAGACCCAGTACTTC. Its translation: CASSRGWDNQETQYF.

In its sample, this clonotype was seen many times. This sequence joins TRBV18 and TRBJ2-7; D is uncertain. CDR3 length: 15 residues. Germline V lookup: CDR1 KGHSH, CDR2 LQKENI. V was clipped by 0 bases and J by 0 bases, with 9 bases between them. The CDR3 DNA is TGTGCCAGCTCACCACCAGGCTCGCGCTCCTACGAGCAGTACTTC. It encodes CASSPPGSRSYEQYF.

The table lists this clonotype with a count of one. The chain joins TRBV29-1 to TRBJ2-2; 8 bases are shared with TRBD1. The CDR3 consists of 14 residues. V was clipped by 6 bases and J by 4 bases; unmatched bases: 7. CDR1 is SQVTM and CDR2 is ANQGSEA in the germline V gene. This CDR3 is CSVRTGRLTGELFF. CDR3 nucleotide sequence: TGCAGCGTGCGGACAGGGAGACTCACCGGGGAGCTGTTTTTT.

The genes are TRBV4-1 and TRBJ2-2; D might be TRBD2 (6 bases). Trimming shortened V by 1 base and J by 6 bases, and 15 bases separated the two germline ends. There are 16 residues in the CDR3. Germline loops: CDR1 MGHRA, CDR2 YSYEKL. CDR3 nucleotide sequence: TGCGCCAGCAGCCAAGGGGACGGGACTCAGGCCGGGGAGCTGTTTTTT. Amino acids: CASSQGDGTQAGELFF.

This clonotype appeared a few times. The chain employs TRBV15 and TRBJ1-3; a possible D gene is TRBD1 (5 bases). There are 16 residues in the CDR3. Germline V CDR1 and CDR2: LNHNV, YYDKDF (reference sequence). The V end lost 0 bases, the J end lost 4 bases, and 13 bases lay between the germline ends. CDR3 DNA sequence: TGTGCCACCAGCAGAGATCTACCAGGGCGAGGAAACACCATATATTTT. Translated, it gives CATSRDLPGRGNTIYF.

At least ten counts were recorded for this clonotype. The rearrangement joins TRBV3-1 to TRBJ2-7; 7 nucleotides line up with TRBD1. V was pared by 2 bases and J by 4 bases, with 8 bases of the junction left unmatched. Germline CDR1 and CDR2: LGHDT and YNNKEL (reference sequence). This CDR3 has 15 amino acids. The CDR3 DNA sequence: TGTGCCAGCAGCCAACGACAGGGAATGGTGTACGAGCAGTACTTC. This translates into CASSQRQGMVYEQYF.

The CDR3 loop reads CASSVNGLAEISYEQYF. Here the CDR3 DNA reads TGTGCCAGCAGTGTAAACGGACTAGCGGAGATCTCCTACGAGCAGTACTTC. The rearrangement links TRBV28 to TRBJ2-7, with 10 bases identical to TRBD2. With 5 bases clipped from V and 0 bases from J, the junction kept 10 bases outside the gene matches. The CDR3 spans 17 residues. Germline V CDR1 and CDR2: MDHEN, SYDVKM. Full variable domain (outside the CDR3, taken from reference TRBV28 and TRBJ2-7): DVKVTQSSRYLVKRTGEKVFLECVQDMDHENMFWYRQDPGLGLRLIYFSYDVKMKEKGDIPEGYSVSREKKERFSLILESASTNQTSMYLCASSVNGLAEISYEQYFGPGTRLTVT.

This chain joins TRBV11-3 and TRBJ2-7, with unresolved D. Germline loops: CDR1 SGHNT, CDR2 YENEEA. Between the trimmed V and J ends, which lost 0 bases and 2 bases, there was a span of 11 bases. This CDR3 spans 15 amino acids. DNA for the CDR3: TGTGCCAGCAGCTTAGATCTCGGCAGACCCTACGAGCAGTACTTC. Its translation is CASSLDLGRPYEQYF.

The chain recombines TRBV5-1 with TRBJ2-7; D remains unclear. In germline, CDR1 is SGHRS, CDR2 YFSETQ. The length of the CDR3 is 13 residues. The V end lost 0 bases, the J end lost 7 bases, and 11 bases lay between the germline ends. CDR3 residues: CASSLEGLGEQYF. CDR3 DNA sequence: TGCGCCAGCAGCTTGGAGGGATTGGGGGAGCAGTACTTC.

As for this clonotype: Sequence at one end of the junction differs from germline and may be a read error. This chain links TRBV6-1 with TRBJ2-1, with 10 bases identical to TRBD1. The CDR3 runs to 14 residues. The germline V gene has CDR1 MNHNS and CDR2 SASEGT. This CDR3 reads CASSDGTGVNERFF. In DNA, the CDR3 is TGTGCCAGCAGTGACGGGACAGGGGTTAATGAGCGGTTCTTC.